A single sample is the source of the 20 T cell receptor beta chains below, sequenced in a study of blood T cell repertoires in COVID-19. Method: immunoSEQ multiplex PCR; TCRdb's copy keeps in-frame clones and lacks some. The profile shows roughly 380,000 clones, over 75% of them singletons. The sample was peripheral blood. The receptors originated from a woman between 40 and 50 years old with COVID-19, enrolled during active disease.

The rearrangement uses TRBV3-1 (or the pseudogene TRBV3-2) and TRBJ1-4; D is perhaps TRBD1 (5 bases). Trimming removed 2 bases at V and 5 bases at J, with 18 bases between. Per the germline V gene, CDR1 is LGHDT and CDR2 is YNNKEL (reference sequence). The CDR3 loop spans 17 amino acids. The CDR3 DNA is TGTGCCAGCAGCCAACCCTCTGCTGGGGCGATAAATGAAAAACTGTTTTTT. Encoded protein: CASSQPSAGAINEKLFF.

V gene TRBV5-4 combines with J gene TRBJ2-1, with no clear D. Germline V gene sequence: CDR1 SGHNT, CDR2 YYREEE (reference sequence). The CDR3 length is 13 residues. V was pared by 0 bases and J by 9 bases, with 10 bases between. The CDR3 spells CASSLVLRSEQFF. Here the CDR3 DNA reads TGTGCCAGCAGCTTGGTGTTGAGGAGTGAGCAGTTCTTC.

The chain is built from TRBV5-1 and TRBJ2-3; 8 bases map to TRBD2. V lost 3 bases to trimming and J lost 4 bases; unmatched junction nucleotides: 7. The CDR3 is 15 residues long. Germline assignment: CDR1 SGHRS and CDR2 YFSETQ. The CDR3 protein is CASSSPAGGADTQYF. The CDR3 DNA sequence: TGCGCCAGCAGCTCCCCGGCGGGAGGAGCAGATACGCAGTATTTT.

The chain employs TRBV7-8 and TRBJ1-2; D call uncertain. CDR1 SGHVS and CDR2 FQNEAQ come from the germline V gene. The CDR3 length is 15 residues. The V and J ends lost 3 bases and 4 bases respectively, with 15 bases between them. The CDR3 DNA sequence: TGTGCCAGCAGCTTTGAAAACAGACACTCCTATGGCTACACCTTC. Translating gives CASSFENRHSYGYTF.

The J gene is TRBJ2-1, the V gene TRBV7-9; TRBD2 aligns across 11 bases. CDR1 and CDR2 from the germline V gene are SEHNR and FQNEAQ (reference sequence). The CDR3 runs 16 residues. J lost 3 bases, V lost 4 bases, and 5 bases had no gene match. The CDR3 DNA reads as TGTGCCAGCAGCTACGGGACTAGCGGATACTACAATGAGCAGTTCTTC. This translates into CASSYGTSGYYNEQFF. The whole variable domain, remainder taken from reference TRBV7-9 and TRBJ2-1, is DTGVSQNPRHKITKRGQNVTFRCDPISEHNRLYWYRQTLGQGPEFLTYFQNEAQLEKSRLLSDRFSAERPKGSFSTLEIQRTEQGDSAMYLCASSYGTSGYYNEQFFGPGTRLTVL.

V is TRBV7-2 and J is TRBJ1-6; 7 bases map to TRBD1. Trimming took 0 bases from V and 7 from J; bases not matched to a gene: 6. CDR1 is SGHTA and CDR2 is FQGNSA in the germline V gene. The CDR3 is 16 amino acids. The CDR3 nucleotides are TGTGCCAGCAGCTTAGCGGGAAGGGGGCAAAATTCACCCCTCCACTTT. Translated: CASSLAGRGQNSPLHF.

This chain uses TRBV29-1 with TRBJ2-3; the match to TRBD2 covers 9 bases. Trimming cost V 0 bases and J 1 base; bases outside gene matches: 11. The CDR3 length is 18 residues. Per germline, CDR1 SQVTM and CDR2 ANQGSEA. This CDR3 reads CSVEDSQREEYRTDTQYF. The CDR3 DNA is TGCAGCGTTGAAGATTCGCAGCGGGAGGAGTACCGCACAGATACGCAGTATTTT.

This clone was observed a single time. This sequence joins TRBV7-6 and TRBJ1-1; D is ambiguous. Trimming shortened V by 1 base and J by 5 bases, and 11 bases separated the two germline ends. Germline values: CDR1 SGHVS, CDR2 FNYEAQ. This CDR3 contains 14 residues. CDR3 region: CASSLGWRETEAFF. The CDR3 bases are TGTGCCAGCAGCTTAGGGTGGAGGGAAACTGAAGCTTTCTTT.

The chain has TRBV5-8 and TRBJ1-2; tentatively, D is TRBD1 (6 bases). Germline V gene lookup returns CDR1 SGHTS and CDR2 YDEGEE. V lost 2 bases and J 4 bases, leaving 12 bases between the germline ends. The CDR3 runs to 14 residues. CDR3 in amino acids: CASSLPDSFYGYTF. The DNA of the CDR3 is TGTGCCAGCAGCTTACCGGACAGCTTCTATGGCTACACCTTC.

The DNA for the CDR3 is TGTGCCAGCAGTTTCGGACTAGCCACCGGGGAGCTGTTTTTT. Translation gives CASSFGLATGELFF. The chain combines TRBV27 with TRBJ2-2, with 8 bases lining up with TRBD2. The CDR3 loop spans 14 amino acids. CDR1 and CDR2 (germline): MNHEY, SMNVEV (reference sequence). V lost 3 bases to trimming and J lost 4 bases; unmatched junction nucleotides: 1.

The rearrangement links TRBV27 to TRBJ1-1; D not resolved. Germline V CDR1 and CDR2: MNHEY, SMNVEV (reference sequence). V shed 4 bases and J shed 0 bases, with 6 bases lying between them. The CDR3 sequence is 13 residues long. This CDR3 is CASSSQVNTEAFF. In DNA, the CDR3 is TGTGCCAGCAGTTCACAAGTGAACACTGAAGCTTTCTTT.

This sequence joins TRBV2 and TRBJ1-5; 8 nucleotides align to TRBD1. This CDR3 contains 18 residues. CDR1 and CDR2 from the germline V gene are SNHLY and FYNNEI. The ends lost 4 bases at V and 0 bases at J; junction bases unmatched: 11. For the CDR3, the DNA is TGTGCCAGCAGTGTGGCCAGGGGGCGAGGTTATAGCAATCAGCCCCAGCATTTT. It translates to CASSVARGRGYSNQPQHF. Variable domain in full (rest from reference TRBV2 and TRBJ1-5): EPEVTQTPSHQVTQMGQEVILRCVPISNHLYFYWYRQILGQKVEFLVSFYNNEISEKSEIFDDQFSVERPDGSNFTLKIRSTKLEDSAMYFCASSVARGRGYSNQPQHFGDGTRLSIL.

The chain is built from TRBV28 and TRBJ1-2, with a weak D call TRBD1 (5 bases). The CDR3 length is 11 residues. Trimming removed 9 bases from V and 8 bases from J, with 13 bases in between. Germline V gene sequence: CDR1 MDHEN, CDR2 SYDVKM. The CDR3 DNA reads TGTGCCAGTACCCGCGGGGGAGGCTACACCTTC. It specifies CASTRGGGYTF.

The chain recombines TRBV19 with TRBJ1-1; 7 nucleotides align to TRBD1. The CDR3 sequence is 15 residues long. Trimming cost V 3 bases and J 1 base; bases outside gene matches: 5. Germline CDR1 and CDR2: LNHDA and SQIVND (reference sequence). The CDR3 spells CASSILAGGNTEAFF. The CDR3 DNA follows: TGTGCCAGTAGTATTTTGGCAGGGGGGAACACTGAAGCTTTCTTT. Filled out from reference TRBV19 and TRBJ1-1, the complete variable domain reads DGGITQSPKYLFRKEGQNVTLSCEQNLNHDAMYWYRQDPGQGLRLIYYSQIVNDFQKGDIAEGYSVSREKKESFPLTVTSAQKNPTAFYLCASSILAGGNTEAFFGQGTRLTVV.

The chain combines TRBV7-8 with TRBJ2-2; TRBD2 agrees at 11 bases. The CDR3 is 18 amino acids. V was pared by 2 bases and J by 4 bases, with 9 bases of the junction left unmatched. The germline V gene encodes CDR1 SGHVS and CDR2 FQNEAQ. CDR3 DNA: TGTGCCAGCAGCTTACTCTCTAGCGGGGGGTTTGGCACCGGGGAGCTGTTTTTT. Protein: CASSLLSSGGFGTGELFF. Complete variable domain (other parts from reference TRBV7-8 and TRBJ2-2): GAGVSQSPRYKVAKRGQDVALRCDPISGHVSLFWYQQALGQGPEFLTYFQNEAQLDKSGLPSDRFFAERPEGSVSTLKIQRTQQEDSAVYLCASSLLSSGGFGTGELFFGEGSRLTVL.

This chain links TRBV5-1 with TRBJ1-6, with 9 bases identical to TRBD1. This CDR3 region has 17 residues. Germline loops: CDR1 SGHRS, CDR2 YFSETQ. V dropped 4 bases and J dropped 6; count of bases not matched to a gene: 11. CDR3 loop: CASSRTTGTGSNSPLHF. The CDR3 coding sequence is TGCGCCAGCAGCCGAACGACCGGGACAGGGTCTAATTCACCCCTCCACTTT. The whole variable domain, filled in from reference TRBV5-1 and TRBJ1-6, reads KAGVTQTPRYLIKTRGQQVTLSCSPISGHRSVSWYQQTPGQGLQFLFEYFSETQRNKGNFPGRFSGRQFSNSRSEMNVSTLELGDSALYLCASSRTTGTGSNSPLHFGNGTRLTVT.

V gene TRBV3-1 (or the pseudogene TRBV3-2) combines with J gene TRBJ1-2; tentative D call: TRBD1 (5 bases). Germline V lookup: CDR1 LGHDT, CDR2 YNNKEL (reference sequence). The CDR3 is 13 amino acids. The V end was cut by 0 bases, the J end by 4 bases, with 6 bases between. As DNA, the CDR3 is TGTGCCAGCAGCCAAGAAAGGGGCTATGGCTACACCTTC. Encoded protein: CASSQERGYGYTF.

The J gene is TRBJ2-4, the V gene TRBV10-3; 7 nucleotides agree with TRBD2. The V gene's germline CDR1 is ENHRY and CDR2 SYGVKD. This CDR3 is 13 amino acids long. Trimming cost V 5 bases and J 8 bases; bases outside gene matches: 6. The CDR3 sequence is CAISSGRVDIQYF. Written as DNA, the CDR3 is TGTGCCATCAGTTCTGGGAGGGTGGACATTCAGTACTTC.

This sequence joins TRBV6-2 or TRBV6-3 and TRBJ1-4; maybe TRBD1 (5 bases). CDR3 length equals 15 residues. Trimming cost V 2 bases and J 5 bases, with 12 bases left between them. Germline CDR1 MNHEY, CDR2 SVGEGT. CDR3 sequence: CASSYAGTQNEKLFF. The CDR3 DNA follows: TGTGCCAGCAGTTACGCGGGGACTCAGAATGAAAAACTGTTTTTT.

This clone was observed once. The chain has TRBV7-2 and TRBJ2-5; perhaps TRBD2 as D (5 bases). Deletions cut 0 bases from V and 6 bases from J, with 8 bases between. The CDR3 spans 13 residues. Germline values: CDR1 SGHTA, CDR2 FQGNSA. The CDR3 DNA reads TGTGCCAGCAGCTTAGCCGTAGCGAAGACCCAGTACTTC. Protein: CASSLAVAKTQYF.